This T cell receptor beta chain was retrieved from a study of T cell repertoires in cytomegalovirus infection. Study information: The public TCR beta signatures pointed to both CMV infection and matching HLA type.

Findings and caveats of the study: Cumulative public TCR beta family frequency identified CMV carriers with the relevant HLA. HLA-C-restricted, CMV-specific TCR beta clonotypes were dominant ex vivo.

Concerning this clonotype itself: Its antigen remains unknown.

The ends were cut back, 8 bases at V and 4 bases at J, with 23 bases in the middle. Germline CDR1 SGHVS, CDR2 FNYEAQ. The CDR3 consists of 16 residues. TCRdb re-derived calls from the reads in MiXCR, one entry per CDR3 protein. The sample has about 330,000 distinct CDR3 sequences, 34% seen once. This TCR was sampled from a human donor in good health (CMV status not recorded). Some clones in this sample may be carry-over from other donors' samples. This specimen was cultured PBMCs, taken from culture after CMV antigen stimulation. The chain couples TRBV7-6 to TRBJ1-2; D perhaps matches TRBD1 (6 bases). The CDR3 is CASGLMAGALGYGYTF. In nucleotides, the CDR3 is TGTGCCAGCGGCCTAATGGCGGGGGCGCTCGGCTATGGCTACACCTTC. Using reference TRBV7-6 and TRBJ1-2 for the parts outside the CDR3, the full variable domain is GAGVSQSPRYKVTKRGQDVALRCDPISGHVSLYWYRQALGQGPEFLTYFNYEAQQDKSGLPNDRFSAERPEGSISTLTIQRTEQRDSAMYRCASGLMAGALGYGYTFGSGTRLTVV.